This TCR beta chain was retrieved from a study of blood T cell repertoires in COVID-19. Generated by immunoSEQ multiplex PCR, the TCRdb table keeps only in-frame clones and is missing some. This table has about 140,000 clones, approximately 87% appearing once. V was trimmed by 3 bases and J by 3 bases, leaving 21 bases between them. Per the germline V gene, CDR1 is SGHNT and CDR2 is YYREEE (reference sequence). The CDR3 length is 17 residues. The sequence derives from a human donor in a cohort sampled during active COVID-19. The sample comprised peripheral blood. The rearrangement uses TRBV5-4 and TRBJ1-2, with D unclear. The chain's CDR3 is CASSWKNIRKMHYGYTF. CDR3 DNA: TGTGCCAGCAGCTGGAAAAATATCAGGAAGATGCACTATGGCTACACCTTC.